Here is one T cell receptor beta chain with its context. The source of the sample is a study of memory CD4+ T cells and cytomegalovirus serostatus. Study overall: This sample comes from healthy Belgian adults, 9 CMV seropositive, approximately 25 seronegative.

V was clipped by 2 bases and J by 5 bases; unmatched bases: 3. Germline V gene data show CDR1 as SGHRS and CDR2 as YFSETQ. This CDR3 has 15 residues. Libraries were prepared by immunoSEQ multiplex PCR; TCRdb keeps only in-frame clonotypes and omits some of them. The sample shows about 44,000 clones, less than 85% of them seen only once. The sort gate was single viable CD3+CD4+CD8-CD45RO+ cells for memory CD4+ T cells. This TCR came from an adult in good health and CMV-seronegative. The sample consisted of memory CD4+ T cells from blood. The gene calls are TRBV5-1 and TRBJ2-2; TRBD1 aligns across 10 bases. The CDR3 DNA is TGCGCCAGCAGCTTAGGACAGGGGGTGACCGGGGAGCTGTTTTTT. Protein product: CASSLGQGVTGELFF.